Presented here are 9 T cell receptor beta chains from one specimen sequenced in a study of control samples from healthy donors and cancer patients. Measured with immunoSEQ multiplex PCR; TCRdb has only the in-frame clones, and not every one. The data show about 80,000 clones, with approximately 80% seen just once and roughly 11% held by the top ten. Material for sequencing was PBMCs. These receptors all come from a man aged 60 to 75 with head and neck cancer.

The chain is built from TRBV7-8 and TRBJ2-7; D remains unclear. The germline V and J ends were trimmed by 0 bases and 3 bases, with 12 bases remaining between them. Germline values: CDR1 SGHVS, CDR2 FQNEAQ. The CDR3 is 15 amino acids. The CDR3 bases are TGTGCCAGCAGCTTAGCGCTAGGGAATGTCTACGAGCAGTACTTC. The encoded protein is CASSLALGNVYEQYF.

The CDR3 protein is CASSLTSGYNEQFF. CDR3 nucleotide sequence: TGTGCCAGCAGCCTTACTAGCGGGTACAATGAGCAGTTCTTC. The chain joins TRBV14 to TRBJ2-1, with TRBD2 matching over 9 bases. The CDR3 extends over 14 amino acids. CDR1 SGHDN and CDR2 FVKESK come from the germline V gene. After removal of 4 bases from V and 4 bases from J, the junction contained 2 bases not matched to a gene.

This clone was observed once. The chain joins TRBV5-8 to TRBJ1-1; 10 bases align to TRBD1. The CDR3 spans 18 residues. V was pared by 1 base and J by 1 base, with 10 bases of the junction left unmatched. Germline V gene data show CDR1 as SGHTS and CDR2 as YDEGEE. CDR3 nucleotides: TGTGCCAGCAGCTTGTTTCTACTGGGACAGGGGCGGAACACTGAAGCTTTCTTT. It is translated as CASSLFLLGQGRNTEAFF.

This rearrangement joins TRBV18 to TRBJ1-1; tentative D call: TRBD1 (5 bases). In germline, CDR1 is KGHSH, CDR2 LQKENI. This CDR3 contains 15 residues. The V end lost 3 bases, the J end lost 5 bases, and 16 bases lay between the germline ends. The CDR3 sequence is CASSPLGRKETEAFF. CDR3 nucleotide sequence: TGTGCCAGCTCACCGCTGGGGCGCAAAGAGACTGAAGCTTTCTTT.

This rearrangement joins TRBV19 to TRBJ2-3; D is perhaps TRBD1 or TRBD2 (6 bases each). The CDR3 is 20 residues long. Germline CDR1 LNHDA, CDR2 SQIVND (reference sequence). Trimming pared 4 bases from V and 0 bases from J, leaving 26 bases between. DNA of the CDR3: TGTGCCAGTAGTAGATTATCCCTTCTAGGGGGACTGTCTAGCACAGATACGCAGTATTTT. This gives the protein CASSRLSLLGGLSSTDTQYF.

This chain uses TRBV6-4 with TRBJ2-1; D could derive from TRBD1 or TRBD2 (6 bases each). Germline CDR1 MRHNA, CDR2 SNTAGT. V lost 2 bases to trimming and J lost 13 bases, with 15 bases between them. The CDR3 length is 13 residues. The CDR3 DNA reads TGTGCCAGCAGTGACCTTACCCAGGGGACTCAGTTCTTC. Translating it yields CASSDLTQGTQFF.

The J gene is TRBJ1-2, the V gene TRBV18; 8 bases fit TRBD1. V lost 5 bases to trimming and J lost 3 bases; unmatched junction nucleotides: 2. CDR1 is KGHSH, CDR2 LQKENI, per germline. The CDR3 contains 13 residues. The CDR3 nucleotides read TGTGCCAGCTCAGTGACAGGGGACTATGGCTACACCTTC. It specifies CASSVTGDYGYTF.

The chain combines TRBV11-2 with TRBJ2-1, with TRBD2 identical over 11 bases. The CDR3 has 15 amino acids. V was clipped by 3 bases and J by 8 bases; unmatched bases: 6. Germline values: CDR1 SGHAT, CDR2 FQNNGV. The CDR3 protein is CASSFLAGGQDEQFF. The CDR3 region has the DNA TGTGCCAGCAGCTTTCTAGCGGGAGGCCAGGATGAGCAGTTCTTC.

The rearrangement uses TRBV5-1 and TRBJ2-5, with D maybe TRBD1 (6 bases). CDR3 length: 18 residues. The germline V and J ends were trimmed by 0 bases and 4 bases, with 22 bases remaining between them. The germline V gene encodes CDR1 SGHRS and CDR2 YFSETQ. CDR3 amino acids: CASSLDPGTPPRGETQYF. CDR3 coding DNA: TGCGCCAGCAGCTTGGACCCAGGGACACCGCCCCGGGGAGAGACCCAGTACTTC.